This TCR beta chain was sequenced for a study of vaccination and CD4 T cells after COVID-19. Sequenced with the Oncomine TCR Beta short-read assay was DNA taken from cultured CD4+ T cells. MiXCR was run by TCRdb on the PCR reads, yielding one entry per CDR3 protein. Of 15,000 to 20,000 distinct CDR3 sequences in the sample, around 50% are singletons; the top ten hold around 20%. Notes on this clonotype: Antigen specificity is unknown.

As for time point: late sampling 161 to 241 days after vaccination in a few convalescent patients. Sample treatment: roughly 11-day PBMC culture with coronavirus spike peptide pools or control peptides (ViraFEST assay). The length of the CDR3 is 12 residues. V was shortened by 5 bases and J by 13 bases, with 17 bases between the two germline ends. Germline values: CDR1 SGHTA, CDR2 FQGNSA. The receptor was isolated from a human donor who had recovered from COVID-19. The genes are TRBV7-2 and TRBJ2-5; either TRBD1 or TRBD2 may fit D (5 bases each). Sequenced here: CD4+ T cells from blood, cultured in vitro, sampled about 7 months after SARS-CoV-2 vaccination. CDR3 coding DNA: TGTGCCAGCAGCGCCCCTTGGGGCGGGTGGTACTTC. Translated, it gives CASSAPWGGWYF.